These 32 T cell receptor delta chains were all obtained from the same sample, sequenced in a study of gamma-delta T cells after stem cell transplantation. TCRdb reapplied CATT to the RT-PCR reads. The sample lists about 1,200 delta-chain clones, about 2.6% occurring once. What was sequenced was gamma-delta T cells. The receptors originated from a human donor. It is not recorded whose cells these are; they may come from a transplant donor.

This clone was seen only a few times. Translating this DNA gives a protein that differs at residues 12 and 15 from the TCRdb one, which belongs to a much larger clone; a read error is likely, and the protein shown is this translation. The CDR3 DNA reads TGTGCCTGTGACACCGTTGATGGGGGATATCACGCCGATAAACCCATCTTT. Its protein is CACDTVDGGYHADKPIF. The rearrangement links TRDV2 to TRDJ1; 9 bases map to TRDD3. Germline CDR1 is GEAIGNYY and CDR2 is EKD. This CDR3 spans 17 amino acids.

Within the sample, this clone is medium-sized. This may stem from a read error, because a much larger clone lies one nucleotide away. For the CDR3, the DNA is TGTGCCTGTGACACGGCTACTGGGGGATACGAGCCCTGGGACACCCGACAGATGTTTTTC. It encodes CACDTATGGYEPWDTRQMFF. The chain couples TRDV2 to TRDJ3, with 13 bases identical to TRDD3. CDR3 size: 20 residues. After removal of 1 base from V and 2 bases from J, the junction contained 7 bases not matched to a gene. Germline V gene data show CDR1 as GEAIGNYY and CDR2 as EKD.

About this clone itself: The protein TCRdb lists belongs to a much larger clone and differs from this DNA's translation at residue 5, which points to a read error; the protein shown is made from the DNA. CDR3 loop: CACDGVAGESSWDTRQMFF. CDR3 bases: TGTGCCTGTGACGGAGTGGCTGGGGAAAGCTCCTGGGACACCCGACAGATGTTTTTC. This sequence joins TRDV2 and TRDJ3, with D possibly TRDD3 on 6 matching bases. V was clipped by 3 bases and J by 0 bases, with 17 bases between them. The germline CDR1 and CDR2 sequences are GEAIGNYY and EKD. CDR3 size: 19 residues.

As regards this clone: The likely explanation is a read error, given a far larger clone one base away. This chain joins TRDV2 and TRDJ1, with 12 bases aligning to TRDD3. CDR1 is GEAIGNYY and CDR2 is EKD in the germline V gene. The length of the CDR3 is 21 residues. The CDR3 nucleotides read TGTGCCTGTGACTCCCTTTCGGATCTGGGGGATACGCAAAGGAGGACCGATAATCTCATCTTT. Translating gives CACDSLSDLGDTQRRTDNLIF.

This clone was counted only a few times. TCRdb pairs this DNA with a much larger clone's protein that differs at residue 11, likely a read error; the protein shown was translated from the DNA. This chain connects TRDV2 to TRDJ1; 9 bases align to TRDD3. With V trimmed by 0 bases and J by 0 bases, 7 bases remained unmatched. The CDR3 runs to 17 residues. In germline, CDR1 is GEAIGNYY, CDR2 EKD. CDR3 in amino acids: CACDTVDGGYNTDKLIF. The CDR3 DNA follows: TGTGCCTGTGACACCGTTGATGGGGGATATAACACCGATAAACTCATCTTT.

There are a few counts of this clone. This DNA translates differently at residue 8 from the TCRdb protein, which is that of a much larger clone; a read error is likely, and the protein shown is the DNA's own translation. The chain combines TRDV2 with TRDJ1; D unclear. CDR3 length: 16 amino acids. Trimming removed 3 bases from V and 1 base from J, with 17 bases in between. Germline V gives CDR1 GEAIGNYY, CDR2 EKD. The CDR3 is CACDYAASPSTDKLIF. The CDR3 nucleotides are TGTGCCTGTGACTATGCGGCCTCCCCCTCCACCGATAAACTCATCTTT.

A few counts support this clone. The protein in TCRdb stems from a much larger clone and differs at residue 6 from this DNA's translation, likely a read error; here the protein is translated from the DNA. The rearrangement joins TRDV2 to TRDJ3; the D gene is possibly TRDD3 (6 bases). There are 19 residues in the CDR3. Germline CDR1 GEAIGNYY, CDR2 EKD. V was cut by 2 bases and J by 0 bases, with 16 bases left in between. In DNA form, the CDR3 reads TGTGCCTGTGACAGAGCGGCTGGGGAAAGCTCCTGGGACACCCGACAGATGTTTTTC. It encodes CACDRAAGESSWDTRQMFF.

With regard to this clone: The protein TCRdb lists belongs to a much larger clone and differs from this DNA's translation at residue 11, which points to a read error; the protein shown is made from the DNA. This chain's CDR3 is CACDRVAGESPWDTRQMFF. The CDR3 bases are TGTGCCTGTGACAGAGTGGCTGGGGAAAGCCCCTGGGACACCCGACAGATGTTTTTC. The V and J genes are TRDV2 and TRDJ3; perhaps TRDD3 as D (6 bases). Germline CDR1 GEAIGNYY, CDR2 EKD. The CDR3 runs 19 residues. Trimming pared 2 bases from V and 2 bases from J, leaving 18 bases between.

Comments on this clone: A read error is likely here: a far larger clone is one base away. Other DNA sequences in the sample encode the same CDR3. V gene TRDV2 combines with J gene TRDJ1; 7 bases align to TRDD3. Looked up from germline, CDR1 is GEAIGNYY and CDR2 is EKD. V gave up 0 bases and J gave up 0 bases; unmatched junction bases: 9. The CDR3 is 17 amino acids. This chain's CDR3 is CACDTVGGPMYTDKLIF. In DNA form, the CDR3 reads TGTGCCTGTGACACCGTTGGGGGACCTATGTACACCGATAAACTCATCTTT.

This clone has more than one count but fewer than ten. A read error likely explains this, since a far larger clone differs by one base. The identical CDR3 is also encoded by other nucleotide sequences in the sample. The rearrangement links TRDV2 to TRDJ3, with TRDD3 matching over 13 bases. This CDR3 spans 20 amino acids. Per the germline V gene, CDR1 is GEAIGNYY and CDR2 is EKD. CDR3: CACDTATGGYGSWDTRQMFF. DNA for the CDR3: TGTGCCTGTGACACCGCCACTGGGGGATACGGGTCCTGGGACACCCGGCAGATGTTTTTC.

There are a few counts of this clone. A far larger clone is off by one base, so a read error is likely. The chain links TRDV2 to TRDJ1, with TRDD3 identical over 12 bases. CDR3 size: 21 residues. Germline V gene lookup returns CDR1 GEAIGNYY and CDR2 EKD. The DNA for the CDR3 is TGTGCCCGTGACTCCCTTTCGGATCTGGGGGATACGCAAAGGAGGACCGATAAACTCATCTTT. This codes for CARDSLSDLGDTQRRTDKLIF.

This clone is medium-sized in the sample. Only one base separates this from a far larger clonotype, so it likely reflects a read error. V usage is TRDV2 and J usage is TRDJ1; a possible D gene is TRDD3 (6 bases). This CDR3 spans 17 amino acids. Germline V gene data show CDR1 as GEAIGNYY and CDR2 as EKD. Here the CDR3 DNA reads TGTGCCTGTGACCTCGTGGGGGCTTCGGCAATCACCGATAAACCCATCTTT. Its protein product is CACDLVGASAITDKPIF.

This clone was detected only a few times. The protein TCRdb gives is from a much larger clone and does not agree with this DNA's translation at residue 4, likely a read error; the protein shown here comes from the DNA. The rearrangement uses TRDV2 and TRDJ1; the match to TRDD3 covers 8 bases. Germline lookup yields CDR1 GEAIGNYY and CDR2 EKD. The CDR3 runs to 16 residues. V was clipped by 5 bases and J by 7 bases; unmatched bases: 17. The CDR3 bases are TGTGCCTGTGGCAAGATGCCTTCCCCTACTGGGGGTAAACTCATCTTT. It specifies CACGKMPSPTGGKLIF.

By share of the sample, this clone is medium-sized (0.01 to 0.1%). The likely explanation is a read error, given a far larger clone one base away. The rearrangement joins TRDV2 to TRDJ1, with 8 bases aligning to TRDD3. The CDR3 contains 17 residues. CDR1 is GEAIGNYY, CDR2 EKD, per germline. The DNA of the CDR3 is TGTGCCTGTGGCACCGTCGGTGGGGGATCGCCCGCGGGGTTACTCATCTTT. It codes for CACGTVGGGSPAGLLIF.

On this clone itself: TCRdb's protein, taken from a much larger clone, differs from this DNA's translation at residue 9, likely owing to a read error; the protein displayed comes from the DNA. The rearrangement links TRDV2 to TRDJ1, with TRDD3 matching over 7 bases. This CDR3 comprises 19 residues. CDR1 and CDR2 (germline): GEAIGNYY, EKD. With 4 bases clipped from V and 0 bases from J, the junction kept 19 bases outside the gene matches. The CDR3 reads CACDPITGVFPPYTDKLIF. The DNA of the CDR3 is TGTGCCTGTGATCCCATCACTGGGGTTTTTCCGCCCTACACCGATAAACTCATCTTT.

This clone has just a few counts. The protein in TCRdb stems from a much larger clone and differs at residue 16 from this DNA's translation, likely a read error; here the protein is translated from the DNA. The J gene is TRDJ1, the V gene TRDV2; 8 nucleotides agree with TRDD3. In germline, CDR1 is GEAIGNYY, CDR2 EKD. The CDR3 runs 18 residues. In DNA, the CDR3 is TGTGCCTGTGACACCGTCCTGGGGGAACCCACGTACACCGATAAACCCATCTTT. Encoded protein: CACDTVLGEPTYTDKPIF.

This clone has more than one count but fewer than ten. TCRdb's entry gives the protein of a much larger clone, which mismatches this DNA's translation at residue 8, likely from a read error; the protein reported here is translated from the DNA. This rearrangement joins TRDV2 to TRDJ3; D not certain. The CDR3 length is 19 residues. With 2 bases removed from V and 0 bases from J, the gap between germline ends came to 16 bases. Germline values: CDR1 GEAIGNYY, CDR2 EKD. CDR3 sequence reads: CACDRVARESSWDTRQMFF. The DNA of the CDR3 is TGTGCCTGTGACAGAGTGGCTAGGGAAAGCTCCTGGGACACCCGACAGATGTTTTTC.

This clone appeared many times. Since a far larger clone is one base different, this is likely a read error. The chain has TRDV2 and TRDJ3, with 11 nucleotides matching TRDD3. CDR1 and CDR2 from the germline V gene are GEAIGNYY and EKD. This CDR3 comprises 19 residues. The CDR3 reads CARDTAGGYPDWDTRQMFF. In nucleotides, the CDR3 is TGTGCCCGTGACACCGCTGGGGGATACCCGGACTGGGACACCCGACAGATGTTTTTC.

About this clone: Translating this DNA gives a protein that differs at residue 13 from the TCRdb one, which belongs to a much larger clone; a read error is likely, and the protein shown is this translation. The chain has TRDV2 and TRDJ1, with 8 bases matching TRDD3. The CDR3 totals 17 residues. With 0 bases clipped from V and 10 bases from J, the junction kept 18 bases outside the gene matches. Germline lookup yields CDR1 GEAIGNYY and CDR2 EKD. The CDR3 loop reads CACDTVGGGSPAALLIF. The CDR3 DNA is TGTGCCTGTGACACCGTCGGTGGGGGATCGCCCGCGGCGTTACTCATCTTT.

As for this clone: A far larger clone is only one base removed, so a read error is likely. Different DNA sequences within this sample yield the same CDR3. The V gene is TRDV2, the J gene TRDJ1; 9 positions agree with TRDD3. The germline CDR1 and CDR2 sequences are GEAIGNYY and EKD. The CDR3 has 21 amino acids. CDR3 region: CACDTVILGDLSLRYTDKLIF. The CDR3 bases are TGTGCCTGTGACACCGTCATCCTGGGGGATCTATCGCTTCGCTACACCGATAAGCTCATCTTT.

Points on this clone: For this DNA, TCRdb reports the protein of a much larger clone, which diverges at residue 11, most likely from a read error; the protein presented here is translated directly from the DNA. The chain links TRDV2 to TRDJ3; 12 bases agree with TRDD3. Germline values: CDR1 GEAIGNYY, CDR2 EKD. This CDR3 region has 20 residues. V lost 1 base and J lost 1; bases outside the gene matches: 7. CDR3 nucleotides: TGTGCCTGTGACACGGCTACTGGGGGATACAAGTCCTGGGACACCCGACAGATGTTTTTC. Its translation: CACDTATGGYKSWDTRQMFF.

In this sample, this clone turned up a few times. J is TRDJ3 and V is TRDV2; 10 bases are shared with TRDD3. The CDR3 runs 19 residues. Germline trimming cut 3 bases from V and 0 bases from J; bases unmatched to any gene: 7. Germline assignment: CDR1 GEAIGNYY and CDR2 EKD. The DNA for the CDR3 is TGTGCCTGTGACTCACTGGGGGATGCCAGCTCCTGGGACACCCGACAGATGTTTTTC. It is translated as CACDSLGDASSWDTRQMFF.

This clone came up a few times. This likely reflects a read error, since a far larger clone is one base away. Different DNA sequences within this sample yield the same CDR3. The V call is TRDV2, the J call TRDJ3; 13 bases are a match to TRDD3. The V gene's germline CDR1 is GEAIGNYY and CDR2 EKD. CDR3 length: 20 residues. DNA for the CDR3: TGTGCCTGTGACACCGCAACTGGGGGATACGCGACCTGGGACACCCGACAGATGTTCTTC. Translated, it gives CACDTATGGYATWDTRQMFF.

About this clone: TCRdb attributes to this sequence the protein of a much larger clone, which differs from the DNA translation at residue 5; a read error is likely, and the protein displayed is translated from the DNA. V usage is TRDV2 and J usage is TRDJ2, with a weak D call TRDD2 (5 bases). V lost 4 bases, J lost 0 bases, and 17 bases lay in between. The CDR3 runs 17 residues. Germline CDR1 and CDR2: GEAIGNYY and EKD. The CDR3 DNA reads TGTGCCTGTGATCTCCTGACTTCCAAATCTTTGACAGCACAACTCTTCTTT. Protein sequence: CACDLLTSKSLTAQLFF.

About this clone: This probably arose from a read error, given a far larger clone one base away. CDR3 nucleotide sequence: TGTGCCTGTGACACCGCAGCTGGGGGATACGCGACCTGGGACACCCGACAGATGTTTTTC. It translates to CACDTAAGGYATWDTRQMFF. The chain employs TRDV2 and TRDJ3; 12 bases agree with TRDD3. Trimming cost V 0 bases and J 2 bases; bases outside gene matches: 7. CDR1 is GEAIGNYY, CDR2 EKD, per germline. This CDR3 contains 20 residues.

As to this clone: A read error likely explains why the TCRdb protein, taken from a much larger clone, differs from this DNA's translation at residue 11; the protein shown is translated from the DNA. The rearrangement links TRDV2 to TRDJ1; 12 bases align to TRDD3. Germline V CDR1 and CDR2: GEAIGNYY, EKD. The CDR3 is 19 amino acids. Unmatched junction bases numbered 14, after V lost 3 bases and J lost 1 base. In nucleotides, the CDR3 is TGTGCCTGTGACTCTCTACTGGGGGATACCGGGGGGTCCACCGATAAACTCATCTTT. Its protein product is CACDSLLGDTGGSTDKLIF.

A remark on this clone: With only one base between it and a far larger clone, this is likely a read error. V and J are TRDV2 and TRDJ1, with D possibly TRDD3 on 8 matching bases. The CDR3 has 25 amino acids. V was trimmed by 0 bases and J by 0 bases, leaving 40 bases between them. Germline CDR1 and CDR2: GEAIGNYY and EKD. The CDR3 protein is CACDTVSPPFLGTGGPPRYTDKLIF. The CDR3 DNA reads as TGTGCCTGTGACACCGTATCCCCGCCCTTCCTTGGTACTGGGGGGCCCCCACGGTACACCGATAAACTCATCTTT.

This clone has only a few counts. TCRdb records a much larger clone's protein for this DNA, with a difference at residue 14 that likely arises from a read error; the protein given is the translation of the DNA. The rearrangement links TRDV2 to TRDJ1, with 12 bases matching TRDD3. The CDR3 is made up of 16 amino acids. Germline V lookup: CDR1 GEAIGNYY, CDR2 EKD. The CDR3: CACDLLGDTATDKPIF. DNA of the CDR3: TGTGCCTGTGACCTACTGGGGGATACCGCCACCGATAAACCCATCTTT.

This clone was recorded a few times. TCRdb attributes to this sequence the protein of a much larger clone, which differs from the DNA translation at residue 3; a read error is likely, and the protein displayed is translated from the DNA. The chain carries TRDV2 and TRDJ1; 12 positions agree with TRDD3. Germline V gives CDR1 GEAIGNYY, CDR2 EKD. CDR3 length: 19 amino acids. This chain's CDR3 is CASDSLLGDTRGSTDKLIF. In nucleotides, the CDR3 is TGTGCCAGTGACTCTCTACTGGGGGATACCAGGGGGTCCACCGATAAACTCATCTTT.

This clone has just a few counts. The TCRdb protein, from a much larger clone, departs from this DNA's translation at residue 3, likely by read error; the protein shown derives from the DNA. V and J are TRDV2 and TRDJ1, with 8 bases fitting TRDD3. The V gene's germline CDR1 is GEAIGNYY and CDR2 EKD. The CDR3 is 17 residues long. DNA of the CDR3: TGTGCCCGTGACGCGGTACTGGGGGCGACCTACACCGATAAACTCATCTTT. Translated, it gives CARDAVLGATYTDKLIF.

A note on this clone: For this DNA, TCRdb reports the protein of a much larger clone, which diverges at residue 14, most likely from a read error; the protein presented here is translated directly from the DNA. The CDR3 loop reads CACDTLDLGDSPGDKLIF. Here the CDR3 DNA reads TGTGCCTGTGACACCCTAGACCTGGGGGATTCCCCTGGCGATAAACTCATCTTT. The chain links TRDV2 to TRDJ1; 9 positions match TRDD3. Germline-derived CDR1 and CDR2 are GEAIGNYY and EKD. CDR3 length: 18 residues. J gave up 4 bases and V 0 bases, and 14 bases lay outside the gene matches.

Within the sample, this clone is large (0.1 to 1%). The same CDR3 arises from other DNA sequences in this sample as well. CDR3 sequence (DNA): TGTGCCTGTGACACGGCTACTGGGGGATACGAGTCCTGGGACACCCGACAGATGTTTTTC. Its translation is CACDTATGGYESWDTRQMFF. The rearrangement joins TRDV2 to TRDJ3; TRDD3 matches 13 bases. The CDR3 extends over 20 amino acids. Germline CDR1 is GEAIGNYY and CDR2 is EKD. V was pared by 1 base and J by 1 base, with 6 bases of the junction left unmatched.